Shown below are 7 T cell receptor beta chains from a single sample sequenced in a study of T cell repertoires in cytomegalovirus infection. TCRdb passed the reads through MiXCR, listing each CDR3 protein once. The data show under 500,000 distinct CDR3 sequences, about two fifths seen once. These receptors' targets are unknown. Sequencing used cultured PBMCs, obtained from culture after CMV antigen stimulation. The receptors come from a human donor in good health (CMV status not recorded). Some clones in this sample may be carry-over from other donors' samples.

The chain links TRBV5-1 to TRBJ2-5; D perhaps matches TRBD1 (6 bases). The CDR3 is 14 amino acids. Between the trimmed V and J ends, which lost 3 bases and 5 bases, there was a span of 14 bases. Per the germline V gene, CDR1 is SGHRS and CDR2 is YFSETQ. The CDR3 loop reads CASSSTQRGETQYF. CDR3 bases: TGCGCCAGCAGCTCCACCCAAAGGGGGGAGACCCAGTACTTC.

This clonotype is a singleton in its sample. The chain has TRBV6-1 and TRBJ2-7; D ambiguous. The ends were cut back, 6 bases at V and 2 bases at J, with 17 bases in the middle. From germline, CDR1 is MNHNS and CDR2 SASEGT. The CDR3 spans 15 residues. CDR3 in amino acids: CASRTDQQLPYEQYF. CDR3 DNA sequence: TGTGCCAGCAGGACTGATCAGCAACTTCCCTACGAGCAGTACTTC.

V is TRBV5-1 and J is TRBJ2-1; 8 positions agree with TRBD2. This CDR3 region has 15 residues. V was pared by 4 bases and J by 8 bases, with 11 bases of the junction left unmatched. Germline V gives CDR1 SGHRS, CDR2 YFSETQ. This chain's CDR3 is CASSPPGGQRDEQFF. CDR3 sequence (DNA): TGCGCCAGCAGCCCGCCGGGGGGGCAGAGGGATGAGCAGTTCTTC.

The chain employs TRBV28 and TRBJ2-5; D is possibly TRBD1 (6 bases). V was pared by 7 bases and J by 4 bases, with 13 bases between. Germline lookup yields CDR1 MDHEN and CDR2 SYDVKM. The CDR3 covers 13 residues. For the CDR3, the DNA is TGTGCCAGCAAAGGGGGTTTGTTAGAGACCCAGTACTTC. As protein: CASKGGLLETQYF.

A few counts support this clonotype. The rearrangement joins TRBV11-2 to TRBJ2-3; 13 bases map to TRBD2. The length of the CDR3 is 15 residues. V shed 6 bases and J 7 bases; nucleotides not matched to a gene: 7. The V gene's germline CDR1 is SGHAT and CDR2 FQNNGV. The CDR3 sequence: CASRKPGLAGYTQYF. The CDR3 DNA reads TGTGCCAGCAGAAAACCGGGACTAGCGGGATATACGCAGTATTTT.

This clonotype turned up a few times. This CDR3 reads CASSLLGKNTEAFF. CDR3 bases: TGTGCCAGCAGCCTACTTGGGAAGAACACTGAAGCTTTCTTT. J is TRBJ1-1 and V is TRBV7-9; D gene ambiguous. Trimming left V 5 bases short and J 1 base short, with 11 bases between. CDR3 length: 14 residues. The V gene's germline CDR1 is SEHNR and CDR2 FQNEAQ (reference sequence).

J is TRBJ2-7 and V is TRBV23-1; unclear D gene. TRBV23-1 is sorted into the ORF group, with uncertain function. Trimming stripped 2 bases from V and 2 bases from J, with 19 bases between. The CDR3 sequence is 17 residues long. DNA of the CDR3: TGCGCCAGCAGTCAAGGCGGCGGTAGTCCGTGGACCTACGAGCAGTACTTC. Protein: CASSQGGGSPWTYEQYF.